Listed below are T cell receptor beta chains from one sample, sequenced in a study of T cells after yellow fever vaccination. TCRdb re-analysed the 5' RACE reads in MiXCR, keeping a single row per CDR3 protein. The sample includes 620,000 or so distinct CDR3 sequences, 17% of them seen just once. The input for sequencing was PBMCs, taken 5 to 6 days after the first yellow fever vaccination. The receptors derive from a young man who received the YFV17D yellow fever vaccine. Both conserved end residues are part of each CDR3. The D gene is left open where the match is weak. Expanded clones are given a class, and other clones once, few, many or no size at all.

clone_size	v_call	j_call	d_call	cdr3_nt	cdr3_aa
many	TRBV4-1	TRBJ1-6	TRBD1	TGCGCCAGCAGCCAAGGGACAGGCATGCGGTCACCCCTCCACTTT	CASSQGTGMRSPLHF
.	TRBV5-4	TRBJ2-3	.	TGTGCCAGCACTTCCAACACAGATACGCAGTATTTT	CASTSNTDTQYF
.	TRBV2	TRBJ1-1	.	TGTGCCAGCAGTGTAGGACCGATGAACACTGAAGCTTTCTTT	CASSVGPMNTEAFF
.	TRBV6-1	TRBJ1-4	.	TGTGCCAGCAGGGACCATGGGGGAGCTAATGAAAAACTGTTTTTT	CASRDHGGANEKLFF
few	TRBV20-1	TRBJ1-2	.	TGCAGTGCGCCGCCTTCCGGGGACTATGGCTACACCTTC	CSAPPSGDYGYTF
few	TRBV9	TRBJ2-5	TRBD2	TGTGCCAGCAGCGCAGATAGCGGGCGGGGGGAGACCCAGTACTTC	CASSADSGRGETQYF
.	TRBV20-1	TRBJ2-7	.	TGCAGTGCTCAGCCAGGACTATCCTACGAGCAGTACTTC	CSAQPGLSYEQYF
.	TRBV7-3	TRBJ2-5	.	TGTGCCAGCAGCCCGACTGGAGAGACCCAGTACTTC	CASSPTGETQYF
few	TRBV7-9	TRBJ1-1	.	TGTGCCAGCAGCTTATCTGCGGGGAGGGACACTGAAGCTTTCTTT	CASSLSAGRDTEAFF
.	TRBV28	TRBJ2-2	TRBD1	TGTGCCAGCAGCCCCGGGACAGGGAGGCACACCGGGGAGCTGTTTTTT	CASSPGTGRHTGELFF
few	TRBV27	TRBJ2-5	.	TGTGCCAGCAGTTCTGAGTACCAAGAGACCCAGTACTTC	CASSSEYQETQYF
few	TRBV6-5	TRBJ1-6	.	TGTGCCAGCAGTAACAGTGGTTCACCCCTCCACTTT	CASSNSGSPLHF
.	TRBV7-9	TRBJ2-4	TRBD2	TGTGCCAGCAGCTCCCAACGGGGTAGCGGGGCTGACATTCAGTACTTC	CASSSQRGSGADIQYF
few	TRBV29-1	TRBJ2-7	TRBD1	TGCAGCGTTGAAGGAGTTAGGGGACAGTACTACGAGCAGTACTTC	CSVEGVRGQYYEQYF
few	TRBV20-1	TRBJ1-5	.	TGCAGTGCTAGCGCTGGGGATCAGCCCCAGCATTTT	CSASAGDQPQHF
.	TRBV6-6	TRBJ1-2	TRBD1	TGTGCCAGCAGTTACTGGCAGGGGGATGGCTACACCTTC	CASSYWQGDGYTF
many	TRBV15	TRBJ2-3	TRBD2	TGTGCCACCAGCGTCCCTAGCGGGGTCCGGGATACGCAGTATTTT	CATSVPSGVRDTQYF
many	TRBV24-1	TRBJ2-3	.	TGTGCCACCAGTGTCGGTTCTCAGAGGGCAGATACGCAGTATTTT	CATSVGSQRADTQYF
.	TRBV20-1	TRBJ1-4	TRBD1	TGCAGTGCAAGGTGGACAGGGGGAAATGAAAAACTGTTTTTT	CSARWTGGNEKLFF
.	TRBV29-1	TRBJ2-1	.	TGCAGCGTTGAAGGTCTTAACAGGAGCTCCTACAATGAGCAGTTCTTC	CSVEGLNRSSYNEQFF
few	TRBV20-1	TRBJ1-1	TRBD1	TGCAGTGCGGACCCGGAACAGGGGTTCATGAACACTGAAGCTTTCTTT	CSADPEQGFMNTEAFF
.	TRBV20-1	TRBJ2-5	TRBD1	TGCAGTGCTAGAGATTGGGGGCAGGGGGAAGAGACCCAGTACTTC	CSARDWGQGEETQYF
.	TRBV7-9	TRBJ2-1	.	TGTGCCAGCAGCTTAGGCGGGGCGGACAATGAGCAGTTCTTC	CASSLGGADNEQFF
few	TRBV11-2	TRBJ1-2	TRBD1	TGTGCCAGCTCTTTCTTCCCCTGGGAGGGGCAGGGGGTCTTAGGCTACACCTTC	CASSFFPWEGQGVLGYTF